Listed here is a single T cell receptor (beta chain). In this sample, this clonotype turned up many times. There is no known antigen for this receptor. Base quality data are lacking; no much larger clone is found one base away. The record originates from a study of early T cells in non-severe SARS-CoV-2 infection (dated by TCRdb to 2020 to 2023). Looking at the study overall: Because TCR sequencing relied on bulk RNA taken from unsorted whole blood, pairing of alpha and beta chains was not possible. The paper's findings and limits, for the study overall: VDJdb matching was skewed toward anti-spike CD8 responses and likely underestimated virus-specific expansions by missing private and CD4 specificities.

A case-control design nested within a healthcare worker cohort in London, UK, was used, with weekly nasopharyngeal swab PCR tests and blood sampling performed. Healthcare workers were recruited during the week of the UK lockdown, between 23 and 31 March 2020, and followed weekly for up to about 15 weeks. The library was produced with 5' RACE. Sequencing used a NextSeq 500. The TCR library protocol attached unique molecular identifiers to individual cDNA molecules to correct for sequencing error and PCR bias. Both TCR alpha and beta chains were sequenced, and tight co-correlation was observed between alpha and beta sequence abundances in each sample. In the source study's methods: V gene, J gene and CDR3 annotation of TCR sequences was performed with Decombinator V4. Expanded TCRs were defined as changing significantly between any two time points under a Poisson model with p below 0.0001. TCR abundances were normalised to the total number of TCRs sequenced per sample and were expressed as counts per million. MAIT TCRs were defined by TRAV1-2 paired with TRAJ12, TRAJ20 or TRAJ33, and iNKT TCRs by TRAV10 paired with TRAJ18. VDJdb, accessed 1 November 2021, was searched for CMV, EBV and SARS-CoV-2 annotated TCRs, excluding TCRs annotated for multiple antigens. In TCRdb, the public reads were trimmed at Q25 with fastp and aligned with MiXCR, with productive beta chains retained. Every CDR3 protein is listed once, alongside the most common genes and DNA of its rows. The V and J calls follow TCRdb's processing rather than the paper's. Here the sample has about 94,000 distinct CDR3 sequences; less than 15% occur a single time. The ten top clones hold around 2% of the sample.

From the germline V gene, CDR1 is MDHEN and CDR2 is SYDVKM. The CDR3 measures 15 amino acids from cysteine to phenylalanine. The only DNA kept is the CDR3, 45 bases in frame from the first base. A distance of 13 bases separates the germline ends of V and J, which lose 1 base and 7 bases respectively. This chain is built from TRBV28 and TRBJ2-2; confidence is insufficient to name the D gene. The sequence derives from an adult who was a healthcare worker with PCR-confirmed SARS-CoV-2 infection or an uninfected control (not recorded which). Specimen: whole blood. The DNA sequence is TGTGCCAGCAGTTTATCCGTCCCCGTAGGCGGGGAGCTGTTTTTT. It translates as CASSLSVPVGGELFF.